This T cell receptor (beta chain) derives from a study of ipilimumab plus nivolumab after autologous stem cell transplantation. About the research overall: Typical patient got a handful of ipilimumab doses and roughly eight nivolumab doses (median).

Checkpoint therapy with ipilimumab 1 mg/kg began 14 to 28 days after transplant. Through week 26, nivolumab 3 mg/kg IV was given weeks 1, 4, 7, 10, then biweekly. The study, taken as a whole, reports: TCR repertoire, Treg phenotype and gut microbiota reportedly support more study of this approach.

Libraries were prepared by immunoSEQ multiplex PCR; TCRdb keeps only in-frame clonotypes and omits some of them. The table shows 15,000 or so clones, with 80% to 90% occurring only once. CDR3 size: 13 residues. Germline V gene lookup returns CDR1 WSHSY and CDR2 SAAADI. Comments on this clone: Antigen unknown. This likely traces to a read error, being one base from a far larger clone.

The chain couples TRBV10-2 to TRBJ1-4; D perhaps matches TRBD1 (6 bases). The receptor's source is a male donor with diffuse large B-cell lymphoma. The sample in question was PBMCs, obtained in a trial of ipilimumab plus nivolumab as post-transplant consolidation. CDR3: CASTGHLNETLFF. The CDR3 nucleotides read TGCGCCTCAACGGGACACCTCAATGAAACACTGTTTTTT.